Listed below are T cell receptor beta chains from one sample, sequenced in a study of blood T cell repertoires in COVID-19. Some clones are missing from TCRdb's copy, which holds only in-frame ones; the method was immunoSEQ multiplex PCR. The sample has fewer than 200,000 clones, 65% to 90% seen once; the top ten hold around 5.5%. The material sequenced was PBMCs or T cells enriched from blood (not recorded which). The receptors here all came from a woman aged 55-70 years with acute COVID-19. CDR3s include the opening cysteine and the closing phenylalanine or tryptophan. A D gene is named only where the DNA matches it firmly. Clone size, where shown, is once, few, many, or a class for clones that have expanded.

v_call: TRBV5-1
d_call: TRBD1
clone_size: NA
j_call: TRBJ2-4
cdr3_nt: TGCGCCAGCAGCCGCGGAACTCAGGGGGAAGTGAACATTCAGTACTTC
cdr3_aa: CASSRGTQGEVNIQYF

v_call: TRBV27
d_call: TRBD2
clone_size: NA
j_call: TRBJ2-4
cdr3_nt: TGTGCCAGCAGACCCCTTCTAGCGGCCTTAGCCAAAAACATTCAGTACTTC
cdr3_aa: CASRPLLAALAKNIQYF

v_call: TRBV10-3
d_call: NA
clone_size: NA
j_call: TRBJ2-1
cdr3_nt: TGTGCCATCAGTGAACAGGTAAATGAGCAGTTCTTC
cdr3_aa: CAISEQVNEQFF

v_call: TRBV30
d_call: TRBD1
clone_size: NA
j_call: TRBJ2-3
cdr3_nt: TGTGCCTTCGGACAGGGATCAGATACGCAGTATTTT
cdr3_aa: CAFGQGSDTQYF

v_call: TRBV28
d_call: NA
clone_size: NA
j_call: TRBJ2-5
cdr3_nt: TGTGCCAGCAGCCCCCCCGGGGAGCTGGAGACCCAGTACTTC
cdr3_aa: CASSPPGELETQYF

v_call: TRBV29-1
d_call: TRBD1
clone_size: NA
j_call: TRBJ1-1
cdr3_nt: TGCAGCGTTACCGGGACAGGGGGCACTGAAGCTTTCTTT
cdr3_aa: CSVTGTGGTEAFF

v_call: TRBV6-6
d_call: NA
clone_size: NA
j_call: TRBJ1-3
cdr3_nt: TGTGCCAGCAGGTCAGGGTTTAGCTCTGGAAACACCATATATTTT
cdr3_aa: CASRSGFSSGNTIYF

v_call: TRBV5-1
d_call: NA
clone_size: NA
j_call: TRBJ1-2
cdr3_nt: TGCGCCAGCAGCTTGCGTACAGCTACTAACTATGGCTACACCTTC
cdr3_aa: CASSLRTATNYGYTF

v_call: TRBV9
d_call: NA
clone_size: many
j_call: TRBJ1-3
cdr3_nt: TGTGCCAGCAGCGCAGATTGGACAGCCACCTCCTCTGGAAACACCATATATTTT
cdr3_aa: CASSADWTATSSGNTIYF

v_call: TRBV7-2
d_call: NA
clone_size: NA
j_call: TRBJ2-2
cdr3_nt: TGTGCCAGCAGCTTAAGGTCCCATAGGACTGCGAACACCGGGGAGCTGTTTTTT
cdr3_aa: CASSLRSHRTANTGELFF

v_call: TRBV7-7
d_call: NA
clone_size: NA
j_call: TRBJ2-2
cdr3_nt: TGTGCCAGCAGCCCGGGGAACCACGGGGAGCTGTTTTTT
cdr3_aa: CASSPGNHGELFF

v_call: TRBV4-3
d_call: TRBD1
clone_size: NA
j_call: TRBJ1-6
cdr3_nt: TGCGCCAGCAGCCAAGAGACAGGGAAGCGTTCAGATAATTCACCCCTCCACTTT
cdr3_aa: CASSQETGKRSDNSPLHF

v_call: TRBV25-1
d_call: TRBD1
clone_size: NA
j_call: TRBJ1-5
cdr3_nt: TGTGCCAGCAGTTCTGGACAGGGGACAGTTAGCAATCAGCCCCAGCATTTT
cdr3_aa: CASSSGQGTVSNQPQHF

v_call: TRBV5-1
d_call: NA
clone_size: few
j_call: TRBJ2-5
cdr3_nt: TGCGCCAGCAGCTTCGACAGGAAAGAGACCCAGTACTTC
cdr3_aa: CASSFDRKETQYF

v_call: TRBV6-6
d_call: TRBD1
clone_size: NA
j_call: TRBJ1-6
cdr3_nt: TGTGCCAGCAGTATAGGACAGGGGAGCTCACCCCTCCACTTT
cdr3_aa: CASSIGQGSSPLHF

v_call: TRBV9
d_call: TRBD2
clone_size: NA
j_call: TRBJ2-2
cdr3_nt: TGTGCCAGCAGCGCTCGGGCTAGCGGAGCGAACACCGGGGAGCTGTTTTTT
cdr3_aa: CASSARASGANTGELFF

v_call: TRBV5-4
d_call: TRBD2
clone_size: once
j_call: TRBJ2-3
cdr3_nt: TGTGCCAGCAGCTTGGGGACTAGCGGGAGGGCAGATACGCAGTATTTT
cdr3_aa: CASSLGTSGRADTQYF

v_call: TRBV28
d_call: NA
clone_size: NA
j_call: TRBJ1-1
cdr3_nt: TGTGCCAGCAGTTTTTTCACGGGAAAGGTTGAAGCTTTCTTT
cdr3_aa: CASSFFTGKVEAFF

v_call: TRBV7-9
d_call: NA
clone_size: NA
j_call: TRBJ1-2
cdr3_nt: TGTGCCAGCAGCTTCAGGGTTCTCGGCTATGGCTACACCTTC
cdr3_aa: CASSFRVLGYGYTF

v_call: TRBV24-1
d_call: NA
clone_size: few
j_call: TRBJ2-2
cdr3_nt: TGTGCCACCATGGGAGAAGCGGGCAATACCGGGGAGCTGTTTTTT
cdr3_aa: CATMGEAGNTGELFF

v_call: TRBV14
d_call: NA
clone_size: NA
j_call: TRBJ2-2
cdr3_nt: TGTGCCAGCAGCCGATCTAGGATCGGGGAGCTGTTTTTT
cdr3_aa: CASSRSRIGELFF

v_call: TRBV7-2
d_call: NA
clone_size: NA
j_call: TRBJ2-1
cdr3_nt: TGTGCCAGCAGCTTAGAATTAGGGGGACACAATGAGCAGTTCTTC
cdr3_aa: CASSLELGGHNEQFF

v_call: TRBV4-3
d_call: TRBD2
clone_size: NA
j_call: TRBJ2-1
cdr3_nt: TGCGCCAGCAGCCAAGATCATGGGACTAGCGGGAGCACAGCTAGGATCAATGAGCAGTTCTTC
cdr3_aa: CASSQDHGTSGSTARINEQFF

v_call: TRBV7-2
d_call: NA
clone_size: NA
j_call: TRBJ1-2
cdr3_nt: TGTGCCAGCAGCTTAGGGGGTGGGAGTGGGAACTATGGCTACACCTTC
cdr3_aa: CASSLGGGSGNYGYTF

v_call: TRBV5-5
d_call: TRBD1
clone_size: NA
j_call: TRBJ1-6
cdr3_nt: TGTGCCAGCACCGAACAAGACAGGGAACTATATTCACCCCTCCACTTT
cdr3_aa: CASTEQDRELYSPLHF